This T cell receptor beta chain was found in a study of shared clonotypes between healthy human individuals. CDR3 length equals 17 residues. V lost 2 bases and J 6 bases, leaving 21 bases between the germline ends. Germline lookup yields CDR1 SEHNR and CDR2 FQNEAQ (reference sequence). The repertoire was sequenced with immunoSEQ multiplex PCR; TCRdb's copy has only in-frame clones and lacks some. The sample lists almost 700,000 clones, roughly 94% occurring once. Naive CD8 cells, CD45RO-negative and positively selected for CCR7, excluded terminally differentiated effector memory CD45RA+ cells. The sequence derives from a man aged 25 to 40 in good health. Sequencing input: naive CD8+ T cells sorted from blood. The V gene is TRBV7-9, the J gene TRBJ2-3, with D possibly matching TRBD1 (6 bases). The CDR3 coding sequence is TGTGCCAGCAGCTTAAGGGCCAGGGGACGGAGCTTCGATACGCAGTATTTT. Translated: CASSLRARGRSFDTQYF. Variable domain in full (rest from reference TRBV7-9 and TRBJ2-3): DTGVSQNPRHKITKRGQNVTFRCDPISEHNRLYWYRQTLGQGPEFLTYFQNEAQLEKSRLLSDRFSAERPKGSFSTLEIQRTEQGDSAMYLCASSLRARGRSFDTQYFGPGTRLTVL.